A selection of T cell receptor beta chains follows, all from one sample in a study of PD-L1 blockade in urothelial cancer. Using immunoSEQ multiplex PCR, the repertoire was profiled, and TCRdb retains in-frame clones only, with some absent. The sample includes over 100,000 clones, around 90% seen only once; the top ten take 3% to 4.5%. The source was PBMCs, collected around atezolizumab (anti-PD-L1) treatment. These receptors were obtained from a man in his sixties with urothelial cancer. The CDR3 runs from the conserved cysteine through the conserved F or W. D genes are given only for firm matches. The listing skips clone size in some rows; elsewhere it reads once, few, many or a size class.

>NA|NA|TRBJ1-2|TRBV2
TGTGCCAGCAGTGAAGGGCAGGGGAATAATGGCTACACCTTC
CASSEGQGNNGYTF
>NA|TRBD1|TRBJ1-5|TRBV6-1
TGTGCCAGCAGTGAAGAGGACAGGGCGAGCAATCAGCCCCAGCATTTT
CASSEEDRASNQPQHF
>once|TRBD2|TRBJ2-5|TRBV7-3
TGTGCCAGCAGCCAAGGACTAGCGGGGGCCGGCGAGACCCAGTACTTC
CASSQGLAGAGETQYF
>NA|NA|TRBJ1-2|TRBV5-4
TGTGCCAGCAGCTTCCCTCAGGCAGGGTTCTATGGCTACACCTTC
CASSFPQAGFYGYTF
>NA|TRBD2|TRBJ2-5|TRBV29-1
TGCAGCGTTGCCCGGGTAGCGGGGGTTAGGGAGACCCAGTACTTC
CSVARVAGVRETQYF
>NA|NA|TRBJ1-3|TRBV7-8
TGTGCCAGCAGCTTAGGAGACACTGGAAACACCATATATTTT
CASSLGDTGNTIYF
>NA|TRBD1|TRBJ1-2|TRBV28
TGTGCCAGCAGCCTTCCCGGGACAGGGGGCTATGGCTACACCTTC
CASSLPGTGGYGYTF
>few|NA|TRBJ1-3|TRBV4-1
TGCGCCAGCAGCCGTCAGGGAAACACCATATATTTT
CASSRQGNTIYF
>once|TRBD2|TRBJ2-1|TRBV5-1
TGCGCCAGCAGCACCCTAGCGGGAGCGCACAATGAGCAGTTCTTC
CASSTLAGAHNEQFF
>NA|TRBD2|TRBJ2-7|TRBV4-2
TGTGCCAGCAGCCCTAGAGCGGGGTACGAGCAGTACTTC
CASSPRAGYEQYF
>NA|TRBD1|TRBJ2-7|TRBV6-4
TGTGCCAGCAGCCGTCCGGGACAGGCCTACGAGCAGTACTTC
CASSRPGQAYEQYF
>NA|NA|TRBJ1-4|TRBV27
TGTGCCAGCAGTGGCCCGGGACTAGGGGGGGAAAAACTGTTTTTT
CASSGPGLGGEKLFF
>NA|NA|TRBJ1-4|TRBV27
TGTGCCAGCAGTTTCGGGGTACGAGAAAAACTGTTTTTT
CASSFGVREKLFF
>NA|NA|TRBJ1-2|TRBV20-1
TGCAGTGCCAAGGACAGCTATGGCTACACCTTC
CSAKDSYGYTF
>NA|TRBD1|TRBJ1-5|TRBV6-5
TGTGCCAGCAGTCAGAGGACAGGGCTAGGTCAGCCCCAGCATTTT
CASSQRTGLGQPQHF
>NA|TRBD2|TRBJ2-1|TRBV6-5
TGTGCCAGCAGAACTAGCGGGGGAACCAATGAGCAGTTCTTC
CASRTSGGTNEQFF
>NA|TRBD2|TRBJ2-5|TRBV9
TGTGCCAGCAGCGTAGCCGCGGGACTAGCGGGGGAGACCCAGTACTTC
CASSVAAGLAGETQYF
>NA|TRBD1|TRBJ2-2|TRBV5-1
TGCGCCAGCAGCTTTACCGGGACAGGGAGGCCCGGGGAGCTGTTTTTT
CASSFTGTGRPGELFF
>once|TRBD1|TRBJ1-2|TRBV30
TGTGCCTGTAGGACAGGGCGTAGTTGGGCTCGTGGCTACACCTTC
CACRTGRSWARGYTF
>NA|TRBD2|TRBJ2-1|TRBV7-3
TGTGCCAGCAGCTTAGTCCGGCTAGCGGAATCCTACAATGAGCAGTTCTTC
CASSLVRLAESYNEQFF
>NA|TRBD1|TRBJ1-2|TRBV6-5
TGTGCCAGCAGTTACTCCGCAGGGGGCGACTATGGCTACACCTTC
CASSYSAGGDYGYTF
>NA|NA|TRBJ2-7|TRBV21-1
NA
CASSKVEVASGSSYEQYF
>NA|NA|TRBJ1-1|TRBV7-2
TGTGCCAGCAGCTTAGGGACAGAGCCTAACACTGAAGCTTTCTTT
CASSLGTEPNTEAFF